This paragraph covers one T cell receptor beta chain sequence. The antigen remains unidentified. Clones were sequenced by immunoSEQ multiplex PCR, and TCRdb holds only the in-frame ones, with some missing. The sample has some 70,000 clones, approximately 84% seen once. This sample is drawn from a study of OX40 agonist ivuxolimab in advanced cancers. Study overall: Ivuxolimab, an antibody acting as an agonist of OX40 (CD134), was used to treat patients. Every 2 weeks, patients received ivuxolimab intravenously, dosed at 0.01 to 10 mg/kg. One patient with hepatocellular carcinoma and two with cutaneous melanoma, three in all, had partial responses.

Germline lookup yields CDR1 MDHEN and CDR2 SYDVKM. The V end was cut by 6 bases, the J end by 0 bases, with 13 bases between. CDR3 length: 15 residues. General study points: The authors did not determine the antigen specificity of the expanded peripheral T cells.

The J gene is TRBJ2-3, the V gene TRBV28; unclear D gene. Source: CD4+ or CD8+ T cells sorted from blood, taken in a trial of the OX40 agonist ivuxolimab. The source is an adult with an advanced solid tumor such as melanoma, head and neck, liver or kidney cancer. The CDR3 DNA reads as TGTGCCAGCAGACAACCCCAAGGTAGCACAGATACGCAGTATTTT. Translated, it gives CASRQPQGSTDTQYF.